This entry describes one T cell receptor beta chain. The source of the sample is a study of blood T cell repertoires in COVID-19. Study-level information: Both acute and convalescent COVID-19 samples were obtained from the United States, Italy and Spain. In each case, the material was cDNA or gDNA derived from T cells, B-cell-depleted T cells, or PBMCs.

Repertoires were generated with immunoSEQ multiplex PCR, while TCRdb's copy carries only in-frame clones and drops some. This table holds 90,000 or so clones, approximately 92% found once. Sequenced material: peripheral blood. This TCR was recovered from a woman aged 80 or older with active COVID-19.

The CDR3 region has the DNA TGTGCCAGCATGAAGAGGGGAGGCACCGGGGAGCTGTTTTTT. The encoded protein is CASMKRGGTGELFF. The chain uses TRBV5-4 and TRBJ2-2, with a possible D match to TRBD2 (6 bases). CDR3 length: 14 amino acids. Trimming left V 6 bases short and J 4 bases short, with 13 bases between. CDR1 is SGHNT and CDR2 is YYREEE in the germline V gene (reference sequence).